The entry that follows covers one TCR beta chain sequence. Its antigen is not identified. This record belongs to a study of OX40 agonist ivuxolimab in advanced cancers. The CDR3 loop spans 12 amino acids. Trimming cost V 5 bases and J 7 bases, with 12 bases left between them. Germline V gives CDR1 SGHAT, CDR2 FQNNGV. Findings and caveats of the study: It was also the case that some nonresponders had low normalized T-cell clonal expansion.

Libraries were prepared by immunoSEQ multiplex PCR; TCRdb keeps only in-frame clonotypes and omits some of them. The data hold about 10,000 clones, with about 60% observed a single time. This TCR came from an adult with an advanced solid tumor such as melanoma, head and neck, liver or kidney cancer. The chain employs TRBV11-2 and TRBJ2-7; D unclear. Source: CD4+ or CD8+ T cells sorted from blood, taken in a trial of the OX40 agonist ivuxolimab. In DNA, the CDR3 is TGTGCCAGCAGCCCTCCACAGAGGGAGCAGTACTTC. This translates into CASSPPQREQYF.